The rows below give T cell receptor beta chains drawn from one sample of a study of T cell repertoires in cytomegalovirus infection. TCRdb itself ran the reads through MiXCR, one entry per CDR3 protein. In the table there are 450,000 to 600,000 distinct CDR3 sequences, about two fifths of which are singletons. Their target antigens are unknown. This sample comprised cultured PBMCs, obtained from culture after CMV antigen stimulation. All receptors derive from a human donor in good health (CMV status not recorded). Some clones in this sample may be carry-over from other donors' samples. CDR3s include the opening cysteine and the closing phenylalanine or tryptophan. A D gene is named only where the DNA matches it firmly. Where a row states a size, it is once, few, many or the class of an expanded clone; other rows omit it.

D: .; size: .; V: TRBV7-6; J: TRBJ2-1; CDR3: CASSSDAYNEQFF; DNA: TGTGCCAGCAGCTCGGACGCATACAATGAGCAGTTCTTC
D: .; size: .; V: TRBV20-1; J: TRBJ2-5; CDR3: CSAREGARRETQYF; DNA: TGCAGTGCTAGAGAGGGGGCTCGCAGGGAGACCCAGTACTTC
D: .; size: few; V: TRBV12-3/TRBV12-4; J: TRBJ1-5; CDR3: CASSLKANQPQHF; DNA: TGTGCCAGCAGTTTAAAGGCAAATCAGCCCCAGCATTTT
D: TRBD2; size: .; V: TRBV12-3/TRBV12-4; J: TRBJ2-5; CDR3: CASSLTSGWETQYF; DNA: TGTGCCAGCAGCTTAACTAGCGGTTGGGAGACCCAGTACTTC
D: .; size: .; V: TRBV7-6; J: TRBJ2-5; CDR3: CASSFHGSGETQYF; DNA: TGTGCCAGCAGCTTCCATGGGAGTGGAGAGACCCAGTACTTC
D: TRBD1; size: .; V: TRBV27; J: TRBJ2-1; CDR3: CASSTDRDRNEQFF; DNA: TGTGCCAGCAGTACTGACAGGGATCGCAATGAGCAGTTCTTC
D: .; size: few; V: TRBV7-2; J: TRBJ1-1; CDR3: CASSLGGGSSTEAFF; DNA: TGTGCCAGCAGCTTAGGGGGAGGGTCGAGCACTGAAGCTTTCTTT
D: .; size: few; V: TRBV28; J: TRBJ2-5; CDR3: CASKTGTLLQETQYF; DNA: TGTGCCAGCAAAACCGGGACGCTTCTTCAAGAGACCCAGTACTTC
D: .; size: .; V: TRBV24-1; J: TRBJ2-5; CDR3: CATSDAGQETQYF; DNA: TGTGCCACCAGTGATGCGGGACAAGAGACCCAGTACTTC
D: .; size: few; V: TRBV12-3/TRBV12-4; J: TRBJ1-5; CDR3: CASSLSVGGSNQPQHF; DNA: TGTGCCAGCAGTTTATCGGTTGGGGGAAGTAATCAGCCCCAGCATTTT
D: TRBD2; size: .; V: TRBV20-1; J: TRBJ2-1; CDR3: CSAGTSYEQFF; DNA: TGCAGTGCCGGGACTAGCTATGAGCAGTTCTTC
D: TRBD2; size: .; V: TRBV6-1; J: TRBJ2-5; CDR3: CASSEGPGTSRETQYF; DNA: TGTGCCAGCAGTGAAGGGCCGGGGACTAGTCGGGAGACCCAGTACTTC
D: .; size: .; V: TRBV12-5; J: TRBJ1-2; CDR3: CASAPGRMTEGPTTF; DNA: TGTGCTAGTGCCCCCGGGAGGATGACCGAGGGTCCTACCACCTTC
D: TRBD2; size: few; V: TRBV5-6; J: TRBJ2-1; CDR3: CASSTRTSPYNEQFF; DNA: TGTGCCAGCAGCACCCGGACTAGTCCTTACAATGAGCAGTTCTTC
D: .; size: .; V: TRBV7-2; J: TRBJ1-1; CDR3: CASSFGGRVAFF; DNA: TGTGCCAGCAGCTTTGGAGGCAGGGTGGCTTTCTTT
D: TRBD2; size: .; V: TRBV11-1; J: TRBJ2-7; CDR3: CASSPPRAGDSYEQYF; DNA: TGTGCCAGCAGCCCCCCACGGGCGGGGGACTCCTACGAGCAGTACTTC
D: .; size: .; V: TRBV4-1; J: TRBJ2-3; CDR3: CASSQSIRSSSQYF; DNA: TGCGCCAGCAGCCAATCCATTCGGTCCTCATCGCAGTATTTT
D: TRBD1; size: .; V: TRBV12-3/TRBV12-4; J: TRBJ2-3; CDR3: CASSIVGTGHEDTQYF; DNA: TGTGCCAGCAGTATCGTCGGGACAGGGCATGAAGATACGCAGTATTTT
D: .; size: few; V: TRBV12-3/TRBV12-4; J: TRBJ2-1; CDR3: CASSFTGAMGNEQFF; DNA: TGTGCCAGCAGTTTTACCGGGGCGATGGGCAATGAGCAGTTCTTC
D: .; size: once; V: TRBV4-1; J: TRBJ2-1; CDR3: CASSPRAGGEQFF; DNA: TGCGCCAGCAGCCCAAGGGCCGGCGGTGAGCAGTTCTTC
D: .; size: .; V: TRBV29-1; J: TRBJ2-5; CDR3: CSVGRRGLKETQYF; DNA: TGCAGCGTTGGGCGACGGGGACTCAAAGAGACCCAGTACTTC
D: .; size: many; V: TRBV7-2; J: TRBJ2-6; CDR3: CASTLNVGANVLTF; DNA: TGTGCCAGCACCCTGAATGTTGGGGCCAACGTCCTGACTTTC
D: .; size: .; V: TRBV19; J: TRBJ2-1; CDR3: CASSTSRARNEQFF; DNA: TGTGCCAGTAGTACCTCTAGGGCAAGGAATGAGCAGTTCTTC
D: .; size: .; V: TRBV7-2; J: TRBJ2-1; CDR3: CASSFIPGTNNEQFF; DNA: TGTGCCAGCAGCTTTATTCCCGGAACTAACAATGAGCAGTTCTTC
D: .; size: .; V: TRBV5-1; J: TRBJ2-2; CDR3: CASSPLFLDDTGELFF; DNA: TGCGCCAGCAGCCCCCTATTTCTCGACGACACCGGGGAGCTGTTTTTT
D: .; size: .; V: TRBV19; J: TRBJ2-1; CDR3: CASSMGPGEQFF; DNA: TGTGCCAGTAGTATGGGACCTGGGGAGCAGTTCTTC
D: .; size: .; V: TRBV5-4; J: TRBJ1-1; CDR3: CASSLAKDGGTEAFF; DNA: TGTGCCAGCAGCTTGGCAAAGGATGGGGGGACTGAAGCTTTCTTT
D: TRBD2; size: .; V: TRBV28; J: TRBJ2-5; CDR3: CASSFGGAGQETQYF; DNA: TGTGCCAGCAGTTTCGGGGGGGCGGGCCAAGAGACCCAGTACTTC
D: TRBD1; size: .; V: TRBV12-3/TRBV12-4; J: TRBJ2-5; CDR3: CASSPGQGVLAETQYF; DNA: TGTGCCAGCAGTCCGGGACAGGGGGTATTGGCAGAGACCCAGTACTTC
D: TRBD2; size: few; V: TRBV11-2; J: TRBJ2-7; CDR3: CASSLALAGGSYEQYF; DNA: TGTGCCAGCAGCTTAGCCCTAGCGGGAGGCTCCTACGAGCAGTACTTC
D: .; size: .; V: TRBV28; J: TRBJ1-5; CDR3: CASSLLPQDSNQPQHF; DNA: TGTGCCAGCAGTTTATTACCACAGGATAGCAATCAGCCCCAGCATTTT
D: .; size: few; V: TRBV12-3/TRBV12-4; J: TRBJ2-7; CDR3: CASSWDGPGEQYF; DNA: TGTGCCAGCAGTTGGGACGGTCCGGGGGAGCAGTACTTC
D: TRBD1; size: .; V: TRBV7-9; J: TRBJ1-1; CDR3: CASSLDLLDREAFF; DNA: TGTGCCAGCAGCTTAGACCTACTGGACAGGGAAGCTTTCTTT
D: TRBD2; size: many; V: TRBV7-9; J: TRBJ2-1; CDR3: CASSSGLAGGPGSYNEQFF; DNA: TGTGCCAGCAGCTCGGGACTAGCGGGAGGGCCGGGATCCTACAATGAGCAGTTCTTC
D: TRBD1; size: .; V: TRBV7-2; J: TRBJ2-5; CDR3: CASSSDRVQETQYF; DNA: TGTGCCAGCAGCTCGGACAGGGTCCAAGAGACCCAGTACTTC
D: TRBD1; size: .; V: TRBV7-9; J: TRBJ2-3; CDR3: CASRGPWAGGSADTQYF; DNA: TGTGCCAGCAGAGGCCCCTGGGCAGGGGGCAGCGCAGATACGCAGTATTTT
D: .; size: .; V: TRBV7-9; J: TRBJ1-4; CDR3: CASSPGTHGSEKLFF; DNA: TGTGCCAGCAGCCCTGGGACACATGGTAGTGAAAAACTGTTTTTT
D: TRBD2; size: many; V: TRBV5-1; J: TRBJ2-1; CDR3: CASSLNVREGLDEQFF; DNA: TGCGCCAGCAGCTTGAACGTCCGGGAGGGCCTCGATGAGCAGTTCTTC
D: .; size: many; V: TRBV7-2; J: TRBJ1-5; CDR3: CASSPWRNSNQPQHF; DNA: TGTGCCAGCAGCCCCTGGCGCAATAGCAATCAGCCCCAGCATTTT
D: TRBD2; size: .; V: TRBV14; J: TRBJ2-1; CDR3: CASSPGLGPYNEQFF; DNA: TGTGCCAGCAGTCCCGGACTAGGTCCCTACAATGAGCAGTTCTTC
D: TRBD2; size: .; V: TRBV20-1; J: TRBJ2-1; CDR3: CSASPGTSVRYNEQFF; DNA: TGCAGTGCTAGTCCCGGGACTAGCGTTCGGTACAATGAGCAGTTCTTC
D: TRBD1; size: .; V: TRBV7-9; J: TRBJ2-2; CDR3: CASITDRGPSGELFF; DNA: TGTGCCAGCATAACTGACAGGGGCCCTTCCGGGGAGCTGTTTTTT
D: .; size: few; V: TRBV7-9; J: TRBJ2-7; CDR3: CASSRESFRYEQYF; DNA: TGTGCCAGCAGCCGGGAGAGCTTTCGCTACGAGCAGTACTTC
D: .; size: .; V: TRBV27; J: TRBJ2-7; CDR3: CASSLYPQRGSSYEQYF; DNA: TGTGCCAGCAGTTTATACCCCCAGAGGGGCAGTTCCTACGAGCAGTACTTC
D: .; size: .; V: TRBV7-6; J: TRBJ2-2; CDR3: CASSPGRSAANTGELFF; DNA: TGTGCCAGCAGCCCAGGGAGGTCAGCGGCCAACACCGGGGAGCTGTTTTTT
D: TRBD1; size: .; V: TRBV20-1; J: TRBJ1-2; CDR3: CSASSSYGTDYGYTF; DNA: TGCAGTGCTAGTAGTTCCTATGGGACAGATTATGGCTACACCTTC
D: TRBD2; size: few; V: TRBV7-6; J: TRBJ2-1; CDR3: CASRTYSGGAGEQFF; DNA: TGTGCCAGCAGGACGTATAGCGGGGGGGCCGGTGAGCAGTTCTTC
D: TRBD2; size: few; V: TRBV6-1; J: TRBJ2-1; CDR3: CASSGLAGGSYNEQFF; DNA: TGTGCCAGCAGCGGACTAGCGGGAGGGTCCTACAATGAGCAGTTCTTC
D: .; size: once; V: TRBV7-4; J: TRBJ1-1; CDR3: CASSQRGEDTEAFF; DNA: TGTGCCAGCAGCCAGAGAGGAGAGGACACTGAAGCTTTCTTT
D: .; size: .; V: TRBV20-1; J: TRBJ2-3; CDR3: CSARDIQGKDTQYF; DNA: TGCAGTGCTAGAGATATCCAGGGGAAAGATACGCAGTATTTT